A selection of T cell receptor beta chains follows, all from one sample in a study of a mutant IDH1 vaccine in newly diagnosed glioma. TCRdb's table, derived via immunoSEQ multiplex PCR, lists solely in-frame clones and lacks some. The sample carries tens of thousands of clones, about 75% recorded once. For these receptors, no antigen is known. The sequenced sample was PBMCs, obtained from a glioma patient whose treatment included an IDH1 peptide vaccine. The receptors were gathered from a man between 45 and 60 years old with glioma. The CDR3 runs from the conserved cysteine through the conserved F or W. D genes are given only for firm matches. Rows may omit the clone size; those that give it use once, few, many or a size class.

V gene	J gene	clone size	D gene	CDR3 protein	CDR3 DNA
TRBV2	TRBJ1-4	-	-	CASRGSQGEKLFF	TGTGCCAGCAGAGGTAGTCAGGGTGAAAAACTGTTTTTT
TRBV30	TRBJ1-4	-	TRBD1	CAWRQGNTNEKLFF	TGTGCCTGGAGACAGGGGAACACTAATGAAAAACTGTTTTTT
TRBV10-3	TRBJ1-5	-	-	CAISESEGFGGNQPQHF	TGTGCCATCAGTGAGTCAGAGGGATTCGGAGGAAATCAGCCCCAGCATTTT
TRBV9	TRBJ1-5	-	TRBD1	CASSRDRGQPQHF	TGTGCCAGCAGCCGCGACAGGGGTCAGCCTCAGCATTTT
TRBV27	TRBJ1-6	-	TRBD1	CASSLTGWGSPLHF	TGTGCCAGCAGTTTGACAGGGTGGGGATCACCCCTCCACTTT
TRBV4-3	TRBJ1-3	-	-	CASSQEGTGTSGNTIYF	TGCGCCAGCAGCCAAGAAGGGACGGGCACCTCTGGAAACACCATATATTTT
TRBV20-1	TRBJ2-5	once	-	CSAREGRREDF	TGCAGTGCTAGAGAAGGGCGAAGGGAGGACTTC
TRBV12-5	TRBJ2-7	-	-	CASGSSVSSYEQYF	TGTGCTAGTGGTTCTAGCGTAAGCTCCTACGAGCAGTACTTC
TRBV7-2	TRBJ1-1	-	-	CASSPDVESTEAFF	TGTGCCAGCAGCCCGGACGTGGAATCCACTGAAGCTTTCTTT
TRBV6-4	TRBJ2-1	medium-sized	TRBD2	CASSDSSGGANEQFF	TGTGCCAGCAGTGACTCTAGCGGGGGGGCCAATGAGCAGTTCTTC
TRBV29-1	TRBJ1-1	-	-	CSVTQGPKGTEAFF	TGCAGCGTTACCCAGGGGCCCAAGGGCACTGAAGCTTTCTTT
TRBV10-2	TRBJ1-1	-	-	CASSRTGTEAFF	TGCGCCAGCAGTCGGACCGGCACTGAAGCTTTCTTT
TRBV4-3	TRBJ1-1	-	-	CASSQDLLGDETEAFF	TGCGCCAGCAGCCAAGATTTATTAGGGGATGAAACTGAAGCTTTCTTT
TRBV4-3	TRBJ1-1	few	-	CASSQVSQGSLTEAFF	TGCGCCAGCAGCCAAGTTTCCCAGGGGTCTTTAACTGAAGCTTTCTTT
TRBV27	TRBJ1-2	-	TRBD1	CASSFSGQGSYGYTF	TGTGCCAGCAGTTTCTCCGGACAGGGGAGCTATGGCTACACCTTC
TRBV30	TRBJ2-7	-	-	CAWARGRGYEQYF	TGTGCCTGGGCCCGGGGCAGGGGCTACGAGCAGTACTTC
TRBV9	TRBJ2-1	-	-	CASSFREGSYNEQFF	TGTGCCAGCAGCTTTAGGGAAGGGTCCTACAATGAGCAGTTCTTC
TRBV6-5	TRBJ1-3	-	-	CASTQGPGNTIYF	TGTGCCAGCACCCAAGGCCCTGGAAACACCATATATTTT
TRBV6-1	TRBJ2-1	-	-	CASSEGVGYNEQFF	TGTGCCAGCAGTGAAGGGGTGGGATACAATGAGCAGTTCTTC
TRBV12-5	TRBJ1-1	few	-	CASGLSQGGRTEAFF	TGTGCTAGTGGTTTGAGTCAAGGGGGACGGACTGAAGCTTTCTTT
TRBV10-3	TRBJ1-1	-	-	CAISDKGKNTEAFF	TGTGCCATCAGTGATAAGGGAAAGAACACTGAAGCTTTCTTT
TRBV4-3	TRBJ2-1	-	TRBD1	CASSQGHRGFYNEQFF	TGCGCCAGCAGCCAAGGCCACAGGGGTTTCTACAATGAGCAGTTCTTC
TRBV5-1	TRBJ2-3	-	TRBD2	CASSSAGGNTDTQYF	TGCGCCAGCAGCTCTGCGGGGGGGAACACAGATACGCAGTATTTT
TRBV15	TRBJ2-7	-	TRBD1	CATSVQRTGPGEQYF	TGTGCCACCAGCGTACAAAGGACAGGGCCGGGGGAGCAGTACTTC
TRBV6-6	TRBJ1-5	few	-	CASSYSGPNQPQHF	TGTGCCAGCAGTTACTCGGGACCCAATCAGCCCCAGCATTTT
TRBV7-9	TRBJ1-2	-	TRBD1	CASSFPTGDGYTF	TGTGCCAGCAGCTTCCCGACAGGGGACGGCTACACCTTC
TRBV5-6	TRBJ2-2	-	-	CASSLVGQNTGELFF	TGTGCCAGCAGCTTGGTAGGACAGAACACCGGGGAGCTGTTTTTT
TRBV5-1	TRBJ1-1	medium-sized	-	CASSLRGAVYTHTEAFF	TGCGCCAGCAGCTTGAGGGGGGCGGTTTATACACACACTGAAGCTTTCTTT
TRBV5-4	TRBJ1-1	-	-	CASRFGEGDTEAFF	TGTGCCAGCAGATTCGGAGAAGGGGACACTGAAGCTTTCTTT
TRBV18	TRBJ1-4	-	-	CASSPPSATNEKLFF	TGTGCCAGCTCACCACCAAGCGCAACTAATGAAAAACTGTTTTTT
TRBV2	TRBJ2-7	-	-	CASSASITGNEQYF	TGTGCCAGCAGTGCAAGTATTACCGGCAACGAGCAGTACTTC
TRBV9	TRBJ2-7	-	-	CASSVSRGPYEQYF	TGTGCCAGCAGCGTGTCCAGGGGTCCCTACGAGCAGTACTTC
TRBV10-3	TRBJ1-2	-	-	CAISEDTDGYTF	TGTGCCATCAGTGAGGACACAGATGGCTACACCTTC
TRBV30	TRBJ2-2	-	-	CAWRPGVNTGELFF	TGTGCCTGGAGGCCGGGGGTCAACACCGGGGAGCTGTTTTTT
TRBV5-6	TRBJ1-6	once	TRBD1	CASIADRGPNSPLHF	TGTGCCAGCATCGCGGACAGGGGACCTAATTCACCCCTCCACTTT
TRBV9	TRBJ1-1	few	-	CASSVTVATEAFF	TGTGCCAGCAGCGTGACAGTTGCTACTGAAGCTTTCTTT
TRBV5-1	TRBJ1-1	once	-	CASSLRPVGVNTEAFF	TGCGCCAGCAGCTTGAGGCCAGTTGGGGTGAACACTGAAGCTTTCTTT
TRBV28	TRBJ1-2	-	-	CASREKGEDGYTF	TGTGCCAGCAGAGAAAAGGGGGAGGATGGCTACACCTTC
TRBV5-1	TRBJ2-2	-	TRBD1	CASSLGQGETGELFF	TGCGCCAGCAGCTTGGGACAGGGTGAGACCGGGGAGCTGTTTTTT
TRBV29-1	TRBJ2-2	few	-	CSVDAANTGELFF	TGCAGCGTTGATGCAGCGAACACCGGGGAGCTGTTTTTT
TRBV6-1	TRBJ1-5	-	-	CASTTYSNQPQHF	TGTGCCAGCACCACTTATAGCAATCAGCCCCAGCATTTT
TRBV7-9	TRBJ2-2	-	-	CASSGARRELFF	TGTGCCAGCAGCGGGGCACGTCGGGAGCTGTTTTTT